The entry below describes one T cell receptor (beta chain). The CDR3 is made up of 12 amino acids. Trimming left V 5 bases short and J 0 bases short, with 4 bases between. Germline V lookup: CDR1 SGHTA, CDR2 FQGTGA. The data were taken from a study of blood T cell repertoires in COVID-19. About the study: Collection of acute and convalescent COVID-19 samples took place in the United States, Italy and Spain. T cells, B-cell-depleted T cells, or PBMCs provided the cDNA or gDNA that served as material.

Methods used by the authors: Amplification with reference gene primers provided the estimates of nucleated cell counts. Only in-frame clones appear in the TCRdb table, and some are missing; sequencing was by immunoSEQ multiplex PCR. Clone size and V and J calls were adopted from that table, with D and trimming inferred from the DNA. The data show 150,000 to 200,000 clones, under 90% seen once. The sample was peripheral blood. The receptor comes from a woman older than 75 with active or convalescent COVID-19. This sequence joins TRBV7-3 and TRBJ1-1; D remains unclear. The CDR3 loop reads CASSRVNTEAFF. In nucleotides, the CDR3 is TGTGCCAGCAGCCGGGTGAACACTGAAGCTTTCTTT.